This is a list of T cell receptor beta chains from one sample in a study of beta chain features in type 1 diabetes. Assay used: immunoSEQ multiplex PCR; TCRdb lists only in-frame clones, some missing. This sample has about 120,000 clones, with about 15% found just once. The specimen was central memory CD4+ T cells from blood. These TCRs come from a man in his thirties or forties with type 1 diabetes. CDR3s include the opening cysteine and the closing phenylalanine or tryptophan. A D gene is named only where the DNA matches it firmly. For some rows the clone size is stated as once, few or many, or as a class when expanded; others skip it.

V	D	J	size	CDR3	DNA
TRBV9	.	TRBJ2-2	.	CASSVVGVTGELFF	TGTGCCAGCAGCGTAGTGGGAGTCACCGGGGAGCTGTTTTTT
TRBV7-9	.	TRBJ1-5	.	CASSLGRGNQPQHF	TGTGCCAGCAGCTTAGGCCGAGGCAATCAGCCCCAGCATTTT
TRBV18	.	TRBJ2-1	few	CASSPREATYNEQFF	TGTGCCAGCTCACCACGGGAGGCGACCTACAATGAGCAGTTCTTC
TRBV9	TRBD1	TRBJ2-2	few	CASSAGQGAGELFF	TGTGCCAGCAGCGCAGGACAGGGGGCCGGGGAGCTGTTTTTT
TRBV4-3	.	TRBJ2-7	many	CASSQDPGLYEQYF	TGCGCCAGCAGCCAAGATCCCGGACTATACGAGCAGTACTTC
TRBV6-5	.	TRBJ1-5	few	CASSSIVNQPQHF	TGTGCCAGCAGTTCGATAGTAAATCAGCCCCAGCATTTT
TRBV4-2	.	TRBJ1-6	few	CASSQDTGRRSPLHF	TGTGCCAGCAGCCAAGATACGGGACGGCGGTCACCCCTCCACTTT
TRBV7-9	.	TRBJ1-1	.	CASSSRGTEAFF	TGTGCCAGCAGCTCCAGGGGCACTGAAGCTTTCTTT
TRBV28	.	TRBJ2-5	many	CASMSGLGATQYF	TGTGCCAGCATGTCGGGACTCGGGGCGACCCAGTACTTC
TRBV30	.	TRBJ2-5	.	CAWSFPETQYF	TGTGCCTGGAGTTTCCCAGAGACCCAGTACTTC
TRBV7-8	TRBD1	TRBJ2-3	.	CASSQGQELLTSTDTQYF	TGTGCCAGCAGCCAGGGACAGGAGCTATTAACTAGCACAGATACGCAGTATTTT
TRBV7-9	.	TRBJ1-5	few	CASSQRGGGNQPQHF	TGTGCCAGCAGCCAGAGGGGCGGGGGCAATCAGCCCCAGCATTTT
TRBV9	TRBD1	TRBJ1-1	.	CASSVGGQGQTEAFF	TGTGCCAGCAGCGTAGGGGGACAGGGACAAACTGAAGCTTTCTTT
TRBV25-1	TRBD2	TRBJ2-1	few	CASSLGLAGNEQFF	TGTGCCAGCAGTTTGGGACTAGCGGGCAATGAGCAGTTCTTC